Following are 25 T cell receptor beta chains from one sample sequenced in a study of cytomegalovirus exposure and HLA in healthy donors. Primers: 60 Vbeta forward and 13 Jbeta reverse. The data were produced by immunoSEQ multiplex PCR, yet TCRdb's version contains in-frame clones alone and is incomplete. The sample includes about 100,000 clones, more than 60% seen only once; the top ten take approximately 4.3%. Sequenced material: PBMCs. These receptors were taken from a woman between 18 and 29 years old in good health and CMV-seropositive.

There are a few counts of this clone. This chain connects TRBV29-1 to TRBJ1-2; possible D gene TRBD1, 6 bases. CDR1 SQVTM and CDR2 ANQGSEA come from the germline V gene. The CDR3 covers 11 residues. V gave up 6 bases and J gave up 8 bases, with 13 bases separating them. This CDR3 reads CSVTTGNGYTF. The CDR3, as DNA: TGCAGCGTCACTACAGGGAACGGCTACACCTTC.

The chain links TRBV10-3 to TRBJ2-7; 9 bases match TRBD1. Germline assignment: CDR1 ENHRY and CDR2 SYGVKD. V shed 3 bases, J shed 2 bases, and the junction held 5 bases outside the gene matches. The CDR3 consists of 15 residues. The CDR3 DNA reads as TGTGCCATCAGTGAAGCGGGACAGGGTACCTACGAGCAGTACTTC. It yields the protein CAISEAGQGTYEQYF.

The DNA for the CDR3 is TGTGCCAGCACTAAACCGGGACTTAGCTCCTACGAGCAGTACTTC. This sequence encodes CASTKPGLSSYEQYF. This rearrangement joins TRBV6-5 to TRBJ2-7; a weak D match, TRBD2 (6 bases). Germline V gene lookup returns CDR1 MNHEY and CDR2 SVGAGI. This CDR3 has 15 residues. Trimming pared 7 bases from V and 0 bases from J, leaving 16 bases between.

This clone appeared once. For the CDR3, the DNA is TGTGCCAGCAGTTACTCGGGAGCCCAAGGCAATGAGCAGTTCTTC. Protein product: CASSYSGAQGNEQFF. The V gene is TRBV6-6, the J gene TRBJ2-1, with a weak D call TRBD2 (5 bases). The CDR3 consists of 15 residues. CDR1 and CDR2 (germline): MNHNY, SVGAGI (reference sequence). Trimming shortened V by 0 bases and J by 6 bases, and 12 bases separated the two germline ends.

The rearrangement links TRBV6-1 to TRBJ2-2, with TRBD1 as a possible D gene (6 bases). This CDR3 contains 14 residues. V was trimmed by 7 bases and J by 4 bases, leaving 13 bases between them. CDR1 MNHNS and CDR2 SASEGT come from the germline V gene. The CDR3 coding sequence is TGTGCCAGCACCTTTTCAGGGGCCACCGGGGAGCTGTTTTTT. Its protein is CASTFSGATGELFF.

On this clone itself: One end of the junction does not line up with germline, which may come from a read error. The J gene is TRBJ2-3, the V gene TRBV7-7; D might be TRBD2 (6 bases). This CDR3 contains 17 residues. CDR1 is SSHAT, CDR2 FNYEAQ, per germline (reference sequence). The CDR3 region has the DNA TGTGCTAGCAGTGAGGATACGGGACTTCCAAACACAGATACGCAGTATTTT. Encoded protein: CASSEDTGLPNTDTQYF.

V usage is TRBV30 and J usage is TRBJ1-4; D gene unclear. The CDR3 totals 14 residues. Germline CDR1 is GTSNPN and CDR2 is SVGIG (reference sequence). V dropped 8 bases and J dropped 8 bases, with 21 bases sitting between them. CDR3 nucleotides: TGTGCCGGACTCGGACCTCGGGTGTGGGAAAAACTGTTTTTT. Amino acids: CAGLGPRVWEKLFF.

The V gene is TRBV5-4, the J gene TRBJ2-2, with TRBD2 matching over 8 bases. Trimming at V came to 3 bases and at J to 2 bases, leaving 6 bases not matched to a gene. CDR1 and CDR2 from the germline V gene are SGHNT and YYREEE (reference sequence). The CDR3 is 16 residues long. CDR3 region: CASSSLAGKNTGELFF. The CDR3 region has the DNA TGTGCCAGCAGCTCTTTAGCGGGAAAAAACACCGGGGAGCTGTTTTTT.

The chain joins TRBV28 to TRBJ2-5; TRBD2 is a possible D gene (5 bases). Trimming stripped 6 bases from V and 4 bases from J, with 15 bases between. Germline lookup yields CDR1 MDHEN and CDR2 SYDVKM. The CDR3 is 14 amino acids. CDR3 amino acids: CASSLRWGAETQYF. CDR3 nucleotides: TGTGCCAGCAGCCTTAGGTGGGGAGCAGAGACCCAGTACTTC.

The genes are TRBV27 and TRBJ2-1, with 8 nucleotides matching TRBD1. The germline gives CDR1 MNHEY, CDR2 SMNVEV (reference sequence). The CDR3 covers 16 residues. The V and J ends lost 4 bases and 2 bases, in that order; junction bases with no gene match: 7. This CDR3 is CASSSPLTGAYNEQFF. The CDR3 DNA is TGTGCCAGCAGTTCTCCCCTGACAGGGGCCTACAATGAGCAGTTCTTC.

This sequence joins TRBV30 and TRBJ1-5; TRBD1 aligns across 10 bases. The germline V gene has CDR1 GTSNPN and CDR2 SVGIG (reference sequence). V was pared by 1 base and J by 0 bases, with 6 bases of the junction left unmatched. The CDR3 covers 17 residues. The CDR3 nucleotides are TGTGCCTGGAGTGGGGACAGGGGCGACTATAGCAATCAGCCCCAGCATTTT. This encodes CAWSGDRGDYSNQPQHF.

This chain links TRBV9 with TRBJ2-1; 9 positions agree with TRBD2. Unmatched junction bases numbered 10, after V lost 0 bases and J lost 9 bases. Germline V CDR1 and CDR2: SGDLS, YYNGEE. The CDR3 extends over 16 amino acids. The CDR3 is CASSVGVSGSAAEQFF. The CDR3 DNA reads as TGTGCCAGCAGCGTAGGGGTTAGCGGGAGCGCGGCTGAGCAGTTCTTC.

This chain uses TRBV30 with TRBJ1-4, with D possibly being TRBD1 (5 bases). Germline V gene lookup returns CDR1 GTSNPN and CDR2 SVGIG (reference sequence). CDR3 length equals 13 residues. V dropped 0 bases and J dropped 8 bases, with 10 bases sitting between them. The CDR3 coding sequence is TGTGCCTGGAGTGTAACAGGCCCAGAAAAACTGTTTTTT. Encoded protein: CAWSVTGPEKLFF.

V usage is TRBV5-1 and J usage is TRBJ2-3; maybe TRBD2 (6 bases). Trimming pared 3 bases from V and 0 bases from J, leaving 20 bases between. CDR1 SGHRS and CDR2 YFSETQ come from the germline V gene. The CDR3 consists of 18 residues. The CDR3 DNA is TGCGCCAGCAGCTCCCTCCCGACTAGAAAAACTAGCACAGATACGCAGTATTTT. It yields the protein CASSSLPTRKTSTDTQYF.

This clone was recorded a few times. The chain recombines TRBV7-9 with TRBJ1-5; D is unclear. The CDR3 is made up of 12 amino acids. CDR1 and CDR2 from the germline V gene are SEHNR and FQNEAQ (reference sequence). Trimming left V 4 bases short and J 7 bases short, with 8 bases between. The CDR3 coding sequence is TGTGCCAGCAGCTCCGAGGAACAGCCCCAGCATTTT. Residues: CASSSEEQPQHF.

The CDR3 region has the DNA TGTGCCATCAGTGAGTCGACTAGCGGTCCCTACGAGCAGTACTTC. Its translation: CAISESTSGPYEQYF. The gene calls are TRBV10-3 and TRBJ2-7; TRBD2 matches 9 bases. CDR3 length equals 15 residues. Germline V lookup: CDR1 ENHRY, CDR2 SYGVKD. V lost 0 bases, J lost 2 bases, and 2 bases stayed unmatched.

The genes are TRBV28 and TRBJ2-1; D not certain. Trimming pared 5 bases from V and 8 bases from J, leaving 10 bases between. This CDR3 region has 12 residues. Germline values: CDR1 MDHEN, CDR2 SYDVKM. CDR3 residues: CASSLNSHEQFF. In DNA form, the CDR3 reads TGTGCCAGCAGTCTAAATAGCCATGAGCAGTTCTTC.

V usage is TRBV5-1 and J usage is TRBJ2-7, with 10 nucleotides matching TRBD1. The CDR3 is 13 amino acids. V shed 4 bases and J 5 bases; nucleotides not matched to a gene: 3. Germline loops: CDR1 SGHRS, CDR2 YFSETQ. The CDR3, as DNA: TGCGCCAGCAGCCCGGGACAGGGGAACGAGCAGTACTTC. Protein sequence: CASSPGQGNEQYF.

V and J are TRBV28 and TRBJ2-4; the match to TRBD1 covers 7 bases. Germline V gives CDR1 MDHEN, CDR2 SYDVKM. This CDR3 spans 14 amino acids. V lost 7 bases to trimming and J lost 9 bases; unmatched junction nucleotides: 12. CDR3 sequence: CASNHNRGFGIQYF. CDR3 bases: TGTGCCAGCAACCACAACAGGGGTTTCGGCATTCAGTACTTC.

The chain employs TRBV9 and TRBJ2-5; 7 nucleotides match TRBD1. Germline CDR1 reads SGDLS; CDR2 reads YYNGEE. The CDR3 is 16 residues long. Unmatched junction bases numbered 13, after V lost 3 bases and J lost 5 bases. DNA for the CDR3: TGTGCCAGCAGCGCCCAATTGACAGGGCCAAGGGAGACCCAGTACTTC. Protein product: CASSAQLTGPRETQYF.

V and J are TRBV7-2 and TRBJ2-7; 7 bases map to TRBD2. Germline V CDR1 and CDR2: SGHTA, FQGNSA. The CDR3 is 17 amino acids. With V trimmed by 4 bases and J by 0 bases, 12 bases remained unmatched. The CDR3 sequence is CASSSGRLAASSYEQYF. CDR3 DNA sequence: TGTGCCAGCAGCTCAGGGAGACTAGCCGCTAGCTCCTACGAGCAGTACTTC. The whole variable domain, remainder taken from reference TRBV7-2 and TRBJ2-7, is GAGVSQSPSNKVTEKGKDVELRCDPISGHTALYWYRQSLGQGLEFLIYFQGNSAPDKSGLPSDRFSAERTGGSVSTLTIQRTQQEDSAVYLCASSSGRLAASSYEQYFGPGTRLTVT.

The V gene is TRBV9, the J gene TRBJ1-1; D is perhaps TRBD1 (5 bases). Germline V lookup: CDR1 SGDLS, CDR2 YYNGEE. V lost 7 bases and J lost 4, with 17 bases in between. CDR3 length equals 14 residues. The CDR3 nucleotides read TGTGCCAGCGGGGGGGGAGGGATGGGCACTGAAGCTTTCTTT. As protein: CASGGGGMGTEAFF.

The J gene is TRBJ1-1, the V gene TRBV4-3, with D uncertain. The CDR3 is made up of 13 amino acids. The germline CDR1 and CDR2 sequences are LGHNA and YSLEER. The V end lost 0 bases, the J end lost 5 bases, and 7 bases lay between the germline ends. The CDR3 protein is CASSQDGETEAFF. The CDR3 region has the DNA TGCGCCAGCAGCCAAGATGGGGAGACTGAAGCTTTCTTT.

V usage is TRBV5-4 and J usage is TRBJ2-2; tentatively, D is TRBD2 (6 bases). Looked up from germline, CDR1 is SGHNT and CDR2 is YYREEE (reference sequence). The V gene lost 4 bases and the J gene lost 1 base, with 8 bases spanning the gap. The CDR3 sequence is 14 residues long. Written as DNA, the CDR3 is TGTGCCAGCAGCGGGGACTGGAACACCGGGGAGCTGTTTTTT. Its protein product is CASSGDWNTGELFF.

Turning to this clone: The same CDR3 can be traced to other DNA sequences in this sample. The genes are TRBV28 and TRBJ1-2; 7 bases fit TRBD1. The ends lost 4 bases at V and 4 bases at J; junction bases unmatched: 6. The CDR3 loop spans 14 amino acids. Germline V lookup: CDR1 MDHEN, CDR2 SYDVKM. The CDR3 spells CASSSGQLGYGYTF. The CDR3 DNA is TGTGCCAGCAGTTCGGGACAGTTGGGCTATGGCTACACCTTC.